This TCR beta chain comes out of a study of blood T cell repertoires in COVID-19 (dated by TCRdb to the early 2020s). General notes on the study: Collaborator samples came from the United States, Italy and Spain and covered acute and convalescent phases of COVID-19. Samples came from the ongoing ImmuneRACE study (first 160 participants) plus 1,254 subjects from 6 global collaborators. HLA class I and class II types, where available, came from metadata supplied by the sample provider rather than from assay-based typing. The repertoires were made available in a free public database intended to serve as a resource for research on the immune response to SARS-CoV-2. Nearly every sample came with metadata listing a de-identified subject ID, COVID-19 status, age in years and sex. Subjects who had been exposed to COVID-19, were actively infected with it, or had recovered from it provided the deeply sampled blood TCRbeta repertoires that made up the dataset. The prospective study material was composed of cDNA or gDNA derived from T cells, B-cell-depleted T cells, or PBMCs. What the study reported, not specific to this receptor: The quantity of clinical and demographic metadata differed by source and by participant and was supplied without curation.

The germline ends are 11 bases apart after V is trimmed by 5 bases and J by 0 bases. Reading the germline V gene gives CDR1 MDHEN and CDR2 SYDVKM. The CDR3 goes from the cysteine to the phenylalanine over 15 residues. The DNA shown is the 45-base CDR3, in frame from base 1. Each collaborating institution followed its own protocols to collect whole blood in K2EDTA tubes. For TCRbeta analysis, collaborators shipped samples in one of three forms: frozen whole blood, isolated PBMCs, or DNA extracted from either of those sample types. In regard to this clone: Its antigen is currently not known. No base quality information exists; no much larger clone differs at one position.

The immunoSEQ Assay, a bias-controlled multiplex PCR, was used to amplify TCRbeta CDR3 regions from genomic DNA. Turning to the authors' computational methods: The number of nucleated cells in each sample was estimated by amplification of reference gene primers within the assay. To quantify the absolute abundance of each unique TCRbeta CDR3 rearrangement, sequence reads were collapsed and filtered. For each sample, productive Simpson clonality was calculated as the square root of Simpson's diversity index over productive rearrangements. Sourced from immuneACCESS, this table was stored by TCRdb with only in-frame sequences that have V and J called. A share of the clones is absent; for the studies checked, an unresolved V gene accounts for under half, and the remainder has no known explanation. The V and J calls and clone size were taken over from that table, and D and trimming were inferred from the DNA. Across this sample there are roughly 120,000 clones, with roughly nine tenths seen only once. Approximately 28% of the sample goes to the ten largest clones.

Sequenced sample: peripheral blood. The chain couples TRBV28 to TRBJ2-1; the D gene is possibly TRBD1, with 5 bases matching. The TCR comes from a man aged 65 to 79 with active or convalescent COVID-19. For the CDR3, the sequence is CASSSDSISYNEQFF. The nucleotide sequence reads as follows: TGTGCCAGCAGTAGCGACAGCATCTCCTACAATGAGCAGTTCTTC.